This TCR beta chain is from a study of T cell changes during pregnancy in multiple sclerosis (dated by TCRdb to the late 2010s). Study-level background: Changes in the T cell repertoire over the course of pregnancy were examined in this study in women with multiple sclerosis.

Libraries were constructed by the immunoSEQ multiplex PCR assay. The source is immuneACCESS, and TCRdb retained only in-frame sequences with V and J called. Part of the clones is not carried over; for the studies checked, unresolved V genes explain less than half of this, and the remainder is unexplained. For this sample there are 40,000 or so clones; roughly 91% appear just once. The top ten clonotypes cover about 0.6% of the sample. Notes on this clone: No antigen is known for it. Per-nucleotide qualities are absent, and no much larger clonotype sits a single base away.

V has 0 bases trimmed and J has 4 bases trimmed; junction bases matching no gene number 8. CDR1 MNHNS and CDR2 SASEGT are derived from the germline V gene. From the cysteine up to the phenylalanine, the CDR3 has a length of 17 residues. Solely the CDR3 DNA is kept, with 51 bases framed from the first base. The sequence is built from TRBV6-1 and TRBJ2-3, and TRBD1 matches 9 of the central bases. The sequences come from CD4+ T cells from peripheral blood mononuclear cells, collected in the third trimester of pregnancy. The clonotype comes from a female donor with multiple sclerosis, enrolled in a pregnancy study. The CDR3 protein: CASSEAKGTGKADTQYF. The DNA sequence is given as TGTGCCAGCAGTGAAGCGAAGGGGACAGGGAAAGCAGATACGCAGTATTTT.